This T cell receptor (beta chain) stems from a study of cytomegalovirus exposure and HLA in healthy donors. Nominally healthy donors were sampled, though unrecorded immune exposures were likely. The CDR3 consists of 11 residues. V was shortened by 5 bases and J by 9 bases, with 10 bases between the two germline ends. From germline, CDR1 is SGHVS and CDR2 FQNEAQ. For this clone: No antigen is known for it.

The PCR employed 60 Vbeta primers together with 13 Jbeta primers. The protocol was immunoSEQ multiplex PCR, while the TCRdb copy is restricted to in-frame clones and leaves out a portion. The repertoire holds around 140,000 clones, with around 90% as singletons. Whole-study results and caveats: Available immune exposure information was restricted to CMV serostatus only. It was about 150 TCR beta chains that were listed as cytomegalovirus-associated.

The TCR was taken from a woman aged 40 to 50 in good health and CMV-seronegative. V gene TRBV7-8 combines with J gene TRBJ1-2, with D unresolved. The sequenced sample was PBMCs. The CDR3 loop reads CASSNKTRYTF. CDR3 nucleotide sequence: TGTGCCAGCAGCAACAAGACTCGCTACACCTTC.